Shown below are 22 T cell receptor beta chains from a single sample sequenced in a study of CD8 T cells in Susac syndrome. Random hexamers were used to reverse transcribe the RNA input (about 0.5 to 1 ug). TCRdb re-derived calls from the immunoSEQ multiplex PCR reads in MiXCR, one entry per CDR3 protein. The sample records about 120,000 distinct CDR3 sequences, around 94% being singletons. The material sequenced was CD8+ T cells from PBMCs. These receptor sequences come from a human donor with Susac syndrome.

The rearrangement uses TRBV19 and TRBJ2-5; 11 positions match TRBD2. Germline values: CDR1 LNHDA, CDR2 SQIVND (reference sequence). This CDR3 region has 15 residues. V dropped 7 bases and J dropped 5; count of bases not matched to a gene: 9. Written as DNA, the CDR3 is TGTGCCAGTACCCTGACCGGGACTAGCGGTGAGACCCAGTACTTC. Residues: CASTLTGTSGETQYF.

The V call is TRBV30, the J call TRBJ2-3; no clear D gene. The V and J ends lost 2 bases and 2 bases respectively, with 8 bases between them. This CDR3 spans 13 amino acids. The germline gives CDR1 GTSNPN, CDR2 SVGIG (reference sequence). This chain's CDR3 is CAWSQLNTDTQYF. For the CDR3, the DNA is TGTGCCTGGAGTCAATTGAACACAGATACGCAGTATTTT.

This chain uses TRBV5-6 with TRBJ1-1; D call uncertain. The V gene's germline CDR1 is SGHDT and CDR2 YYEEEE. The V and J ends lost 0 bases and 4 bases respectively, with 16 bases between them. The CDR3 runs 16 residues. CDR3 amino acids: CASSLETSRSPTEAFF. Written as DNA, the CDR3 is TGTGCCAGCAGCTTGGAGACAAGTCGGTCCCCCACTGAAGCTTTCTTT.

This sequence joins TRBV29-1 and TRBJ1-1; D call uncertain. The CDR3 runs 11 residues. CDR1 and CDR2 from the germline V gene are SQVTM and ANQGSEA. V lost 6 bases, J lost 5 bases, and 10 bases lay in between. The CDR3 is CSVLRDTEAFF. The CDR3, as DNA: TGCAGCGTGCTAAGGGATACTGAAGCTTTCTTT.

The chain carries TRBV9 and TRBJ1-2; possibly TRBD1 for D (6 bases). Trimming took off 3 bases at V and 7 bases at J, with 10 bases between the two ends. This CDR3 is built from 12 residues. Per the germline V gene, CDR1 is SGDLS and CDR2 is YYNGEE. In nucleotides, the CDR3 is TGTGCCAGCAGCGCACAAGGGGGTGGCTACACCTTC. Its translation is CASSAQGGGYTF.

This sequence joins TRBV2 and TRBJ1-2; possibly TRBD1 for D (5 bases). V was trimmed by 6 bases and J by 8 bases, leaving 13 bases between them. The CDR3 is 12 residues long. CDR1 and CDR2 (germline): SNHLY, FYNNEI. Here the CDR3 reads CASRLRERGYTF. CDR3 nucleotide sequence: TGTGCCAGCAGGCTCAGGGAACGCGGCTACACCTTC.

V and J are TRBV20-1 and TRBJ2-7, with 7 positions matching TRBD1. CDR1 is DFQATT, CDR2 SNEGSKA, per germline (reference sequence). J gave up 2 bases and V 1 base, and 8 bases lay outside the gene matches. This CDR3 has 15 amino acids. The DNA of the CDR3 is TGCAGTGCTAGAGGGGGACAGTCCTTTCCCTACGAGCAGTACTTC. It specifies CSARGGQSFPYEQYF.

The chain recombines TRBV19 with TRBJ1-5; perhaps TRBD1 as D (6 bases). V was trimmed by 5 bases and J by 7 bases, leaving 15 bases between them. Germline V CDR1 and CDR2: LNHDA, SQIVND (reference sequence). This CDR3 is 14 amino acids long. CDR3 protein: CASSARPRGQPQHF. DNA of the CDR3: TGTGCCAGTAGTGCGAGGCCCAGGGGACAGCCCCAGCATTTT. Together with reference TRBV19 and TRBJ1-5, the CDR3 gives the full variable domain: DGGITQSPKYLFRKEGQNVTLSCEQNLNHDAMYWYRQDPGQGLRLIYYSQIVNDFQKGDIAEGYSVSREKKESFPLTVTSAQKNPTAFYLCASSARPRGQPQHFGDGTRLSIL.

The CDR3 protein is CASSLAKEKLFF. CDR3 DNA sequence: TGTGCCAGCAGTTTAGCAAAGGAAAAACTGTTTTTT. This chain connects TRBV12-3 or TRBV12-4 to TRBJ1-4; D not certain. Trimming took off 0 bases at V and 8 bases at J, with 4 bases between the two ends. The CDR3 loop spans 12 amino acids.

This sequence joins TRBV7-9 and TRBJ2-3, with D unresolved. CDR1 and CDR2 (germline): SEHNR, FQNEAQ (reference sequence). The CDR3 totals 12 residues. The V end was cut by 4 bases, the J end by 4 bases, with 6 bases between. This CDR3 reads CASSSVPDTQYF. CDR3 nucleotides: TGTGCCAGCAGCTCCGTCCCAGATACGCAGTATTTT.

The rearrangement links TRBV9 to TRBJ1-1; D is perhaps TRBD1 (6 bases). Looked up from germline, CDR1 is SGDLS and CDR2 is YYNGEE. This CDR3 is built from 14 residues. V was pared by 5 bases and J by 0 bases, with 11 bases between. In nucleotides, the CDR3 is TGTGCCAGCAGTGAACAGGGTATGAACACTGAAGCTTTCTTT. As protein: CASSEQGMNTEAFF.

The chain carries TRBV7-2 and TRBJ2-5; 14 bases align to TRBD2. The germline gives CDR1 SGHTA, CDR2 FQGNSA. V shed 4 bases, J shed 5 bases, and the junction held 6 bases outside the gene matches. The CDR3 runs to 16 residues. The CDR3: CASSSSTSGGGETQYF. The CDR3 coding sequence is TGTGCCAGCAGCTCTTCGACTAGCGGGGGGGGTGAGACCCAGTACTTC.

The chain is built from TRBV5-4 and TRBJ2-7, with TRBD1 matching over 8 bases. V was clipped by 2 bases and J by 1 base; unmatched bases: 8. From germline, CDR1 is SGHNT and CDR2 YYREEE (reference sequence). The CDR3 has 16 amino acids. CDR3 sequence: CASSFLGQGGSYEQYF. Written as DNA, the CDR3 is TGTGCCAGCAGCTTCTTAGGACAGGGAGGTTCCTACGAGCAGTACTTC. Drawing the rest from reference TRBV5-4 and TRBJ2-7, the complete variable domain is ETGVTQSPTHLIKTRGQQVTLRCSSQSGHNTVSWYQQALGQGPQFIFQYYREEENGRGNFPPRFSGLQFPNYSSELNVNALELDDSALYLCASSFLGQGGSYEQYFGPGTRLTVT.

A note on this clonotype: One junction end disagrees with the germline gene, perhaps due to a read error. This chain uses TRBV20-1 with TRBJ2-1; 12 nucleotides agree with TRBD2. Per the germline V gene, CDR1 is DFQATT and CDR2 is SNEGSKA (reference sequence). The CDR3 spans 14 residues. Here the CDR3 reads CRASGGASYNEQFF. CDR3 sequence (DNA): TGCAGGGCTAGCGGGGGGGCGTCCTACAATGAGCAGTTCTTC.

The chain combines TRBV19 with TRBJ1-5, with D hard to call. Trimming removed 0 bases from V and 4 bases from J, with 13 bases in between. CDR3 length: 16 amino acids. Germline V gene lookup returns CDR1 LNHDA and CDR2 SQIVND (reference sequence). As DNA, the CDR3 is TGTGCCAGTAGTATAGATCTGGCGGCAGGTAATCAGCCCCAGCATTTT. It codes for CASSIDLAAGNQPQHF.

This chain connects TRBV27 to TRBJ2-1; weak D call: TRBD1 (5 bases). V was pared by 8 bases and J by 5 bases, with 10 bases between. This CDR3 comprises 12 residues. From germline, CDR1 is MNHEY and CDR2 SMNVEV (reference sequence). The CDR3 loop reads CASGQGNNEQFF. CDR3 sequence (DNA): TGTGCCAGCGGGCAGGGAAACAATGAGCAGTTCTTC.

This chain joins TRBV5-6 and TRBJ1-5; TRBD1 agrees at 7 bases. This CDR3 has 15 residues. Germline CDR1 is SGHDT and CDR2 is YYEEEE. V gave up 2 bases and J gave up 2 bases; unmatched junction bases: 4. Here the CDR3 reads CASSLQGLGNQPQHF. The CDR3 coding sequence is TGTGCCAGCAGCTTACAGGGGCTTGGCAATCAGCCCCAGCATTTT.

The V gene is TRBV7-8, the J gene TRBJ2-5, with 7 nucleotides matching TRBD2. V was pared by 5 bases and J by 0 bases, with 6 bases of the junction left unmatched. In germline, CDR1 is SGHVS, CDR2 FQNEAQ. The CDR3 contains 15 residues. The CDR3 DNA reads TGTGCCAGCAGCCCCGGGGGGACCTACCAAGAGACCCAGTACTTC. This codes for CASSPGGTYQETQYF.

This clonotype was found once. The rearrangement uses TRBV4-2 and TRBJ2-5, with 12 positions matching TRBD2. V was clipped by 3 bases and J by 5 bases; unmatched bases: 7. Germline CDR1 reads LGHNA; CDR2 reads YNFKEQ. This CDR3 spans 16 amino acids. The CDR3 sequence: CASSQETSGSLETQYF. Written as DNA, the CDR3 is TGTGCCAGCAGCCAGGAGACTAGCGGGAGTCTTGAGACCCAGTACTTC.

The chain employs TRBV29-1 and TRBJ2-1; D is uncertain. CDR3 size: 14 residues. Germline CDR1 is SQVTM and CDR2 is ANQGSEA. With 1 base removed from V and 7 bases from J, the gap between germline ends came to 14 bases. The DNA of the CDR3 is TGCAGCGTTGAAGGTCCTTTTAATGCGAATGAGCAGTTCTTC. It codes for CSVEGPFNANEQFF.

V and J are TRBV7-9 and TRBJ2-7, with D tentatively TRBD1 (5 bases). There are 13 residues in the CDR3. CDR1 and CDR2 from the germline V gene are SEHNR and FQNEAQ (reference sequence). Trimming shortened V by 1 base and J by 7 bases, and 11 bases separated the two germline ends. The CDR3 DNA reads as TGTGCCAGCAGCTTAGGCGCAGGGCGGGAGCAGTACTTC. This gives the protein CASSLGAGREQYF.

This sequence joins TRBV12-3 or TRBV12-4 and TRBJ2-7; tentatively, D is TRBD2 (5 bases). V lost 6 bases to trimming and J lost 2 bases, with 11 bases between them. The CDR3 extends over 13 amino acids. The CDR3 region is CASSLSATYEQYF. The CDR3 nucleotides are TGTGCCAGCAGCCTTAGCGCTACCTACGAGCAGTACTTC.